This T cell receptor (beta chain) was sequenced for a study of blood T cells in healthy people across ages. Broader study findings: Strong correlation was found linking TCR beta diversity to naive T cell percentage. Investigators treated diversity estimates from one million T cells as underestimates.

Alongside a J-beta primer mix, a sample-barcoded 5' primer served in a second PCR lasting about 6 to 12 cycles. MiXCR was run by TCRdb on the 5' RACE reads, yielding one entry per CDR3 protein. The table shows some 1,800,000 distinct CDR3 sequences, with 30% to 40% occurring only once. The CDR3 loop spans 15 amino acids. The ends were cut back, 3 bases at V and 6 bases at J, with 15 bases in the middle. Germline assignment: CDR1 LNHNV and CDR2 YYDKDF (reference sequence). A remark on this clonotype: Its antigen remains unknown.

Material for sequencing was blood. The gene calls are TRBV15 and TRBJ1-5, with TRBD1 as a possible D gene (6 bases). The receptor comes from a human donor in good health. The CDR3 here is CATSRSRGGGQPQHF. The DNA of the CDR3 is TGTGCCACCAGCAGGTCCCGGGGAGGGGGTCAGCCCCAGCATTTT.